The entry that follows covers one T cell receptor (beta chain) sequence. As yet, its antigen is unknown. This specimen comes from a study of CD8+ T cells in alopecia areata. Findings and caveats of the study: Scalp sequencing also captures normal skin's resident alphabeta T cells.

The length of the CDR3 is 19 residues. V shed 0 bases and J 0 bases; nucleotides not matched to a gene: 14. Looked up from germline, CDR1 is GTSNPN and CDR2 is SVGIG (reference sequence). Reverse transcribed after extraction, RNA yielded cDNA as the sequencing template. Some clones are missing from TCRdb's copy, which holds only in-frame ones; the method was immunoSEQ multiplex PCR. The data hold approximately 210,000 clones, with 66% observed a single time. Treatment meaning: oral pan-JAK inhibitor, 5-10 mg twice daily. Alopecia areata patients provided lesional scalp punch biopsies and peripheral blood, both collected for the study.

The chain employs TRBV30 and TRBJ2-1; 7 bases align to TRBD2. The source material was CD4+ T cells sorted from blood, sampled at week 44, from a patient treated with tofacitinib. The clonotype originates from a human donor with alopecia areata. CDR3 protein: CAWSVHSISGSRSYNEQFF. CDR3 bases: TGTGCCTGGAGTGTACATTCGATTAGCGGGTCTCGCTCCTACAATGAGCAGTTCTTC.